This is a list of T cell receptor beta chains from one sample in a study of T cell repertoires and HLA-DP antigens. No antigens are known for them. Assay: immunoSEQ multiplex PCR; the TCRdb copy retains only in-frame clones and omits some. The sample has roughly 120,000 clones; more than 85% are singletons. Source material: CD4+ T cells from PBMCs. The source of these receptors is a woman aged 18-29 years in good health and CMV-seronegative. Each CDR3 is given with its conserved first and last residue. D genes are given only for firm matches. Expanded clones are given a class, and other clones once, few, many or no size at all.

J gene	V gene	D gene	clone size	CDR3 DNA	CDR3 protein
TRBJ1-6	TRBV7-2	.	.	TGTGCCAGCAGCTTCTGGTTTGGTGACTATAATTCACCCCTCCACTTT	CASSFWFGDYNSPLHF
TRBJ1-2	TRBV15	.	.	TGTGCCACCAGCAGAGATCTTAAGGGGCTAAGGGCCTTC	CATSRDLKGLRAF
TRBJ1-5	TRBV6-6	.	.	TGTGCCAGCGGGGGCGCGTATAGCAATCAGCCCCAGCATTTT	CASGGAYSNQPQHF
TRBJ1-2	TRBV2	.	.	TGTGCCAGCAGTGAGGATCCAGTCTATGGCTACACCTTC	CASSEDPVYGYTF
TRBJ1-2	TRBV4-3	.	.	TGCGCCAGCAGCCAAGACCTACTAAGGGGGGCGCAAGGCTACACCTTC	CASSQDLLRGAQGYTF
TRBJ1-2	TRBV29-1	.	.	TGCAGCGTTGAAAAATCATATGGCTACACCTTC	CSVEKSYGYTF
TRBJ2-6	TRBV5-1	TRBD1	.	TGCGCCAGCAGCTTGGGCCAGGGGGCTGGGGCCAACGTCCTGACTTTC	CASSLGQGAGANVLTF
TRBJ1-1	TRBV18	.	once	TGTGCCAGCTCACCCAGCCAGAACACTGAAGCTTTCTTT	CASSPSQNTEAFF
TRBJ1-2	TRBV28	.	few	TGTGCCAGCAGTGGGCCAGGCAAGAACTATGGCTACACCTTC	CASSGPGKNYGYTF
TRBJ2-1	TRBV30	.	.	TGTGCCTGGAGTGTACGACAGATAGGCTACAATGAGCAGTTCTTC	CAWSVRQIGYNEQFF
TRBJ2-3	TRBV27	.	once	TGTGCCAGCAGTTTAGGCAGGGACACGGATACGCAGTATTTT	CASSLGRDTDTQYF
TRBJ2-3	TRBV7-7	.	.	TGTGCTAGCAGCTTAGACGGCTACACAGATACGCAGTATTTT	CASSLDGYTDTQYF
TRBJ1-3	TRBV20-1	TRBD1	.	TGCAGTGCTAATCAGGGGGGTTATGGTCATTTT	CSANQGGYGHF
TRBJ2-1	TRBV20-1	.	.	TGCAGTGCTAGACCGCGGAATGAGCAGTTCTTC	CSARPRNEQFF
TRBJ2-1	TRBV7-3	.	.	TGTGCCAGCAGCCTCGGGACAAATGAGCAGTTCTTC	CASSLGTNEQFF
TRBJ1-2	TRBV19	.	once	TGTGCCAGTAGTTCCCAAGCCGGGCCTTCAGGCGACACCTTC	CASSSQAGPSGDTF
TRBJ2-2	TRBV6-5	TRBD2	.	TGTGCCAGCAGTTACTCGGGGACTAAGCACACCGGGGAGCTGTTTTTT	CASSYSGTKHTGELFF
TRBJ2-2	TRBV5-5	TRBD2	.	TGTGCCAGCAGCTTGGGTCCTAGCGGAGACACCGGGGAGCTGTTTTTT	CASSLGPSGDTGELFF
TRBJ2-5	TRBV7-6	TRBD2	.	TGTGCCAGCAGCCTGTCCTCTAGCGGGAGGGGAGAGACCCAGTACTTC	CASSLSSSGRGETQYF
TRBJ1-4	TRBV19	TRBD1	.	TGTGCCAGTAGCTACTCGTGGACAGGGGAGGAAAAACTGTTTTTT	CASSYSWTGEEKLFF
TRBJ2-3	TRBV27	.	.	TGTGCCAGCAGTCCCACAGGGACGTTGCATCAGTATTTT	CASSPTGTLHQYF
TRBJ2-1	TRBV6-5	.	once	TGTGCCAGCAGCAACCGGGACCCAGTCAATGAGCAGTTCTTC	CASSNRDPVNEQFF
TRBJ1-1	TRBV5-4	TRBD1	.	TGTGCCAGCAGCTTGGAGTTAACAGGGGGTTTTGGCACTGAAGCTTTCTTT	CASSLELTGGFGTEAFF
TRBJ2-6	TRBV7-7	.	.	TGTGCCAGCAGCTTACTTTCAGTGCCACAAAGTCGGGCCAACGTCCTGACTTTC	CASSLLSVPQSRANVLTF
TRBJ2-3	TRBV20-1	.	.	TGCAGTGCTAGGAGCACAGATACGCAGTATTTT	CSARSTDTQYF
TRBJ1-1	TRBV28	.	.	TGTGCCAGTACGGGGGGGACGGGATCTTTCTTT	CASTGGTGSFF
TRBJ1-1	TRBV6-6	.	.	TGTGCCAGCAGTTACGGGGGTGTCCAGTCAGCTTTCTTT	CASSYGGVQSAFF
TRBJ2-5	TRBV5-1	TRBD1	once	TGCGCCAGCAGCAAGACAGGGGTGGGAGAGACCCAGTACTTC	CASSKTGVGETQYF
TRBJ2-1	TRBV7-8	.	.	TGTGCCAGCAGCTTACCTAGGGGATCCTGGCGCAGGGGTAACAATGAGCAGTTCTTC	CASSLPRGSWRRGNNEQFF
TRBJ1-5	TRBV7-9	.	.	TGTGCCAGCAGCTTCGGGACATCACATCAGCCCCAGCATTTT	CASSFGTSHQPQHF
TRBJ2-7	TRBV11-2	.	.	TGTGCCAGCAGCTTAGGATGGCGTGGCCCCTCTGACCACGAGCAGTACTTC	CASSLGWRGPSDHEQYF
TRBJ2-2	TRBV9	TRBD1	.	TGTGCCAGCAGCTTGACAGGGGGTACCGGGGAGCTGTTTTTT	CASSLTGGTGELFF
TRBJ2-5	TRBV10-3	TRBD1	once	TGTGCCGCCTCCGGGACAGGGGAAGAGACCCAGTACTTC	CAASGTGEETQYF
TRBJ1-2	TRBV29-1	TRBD1	.	TGCAGCGTCGTGACAGGGGGCAACTATGGCTACACCTTC	CSVVTGGNYGYTF
TRBJ2-5	TRBV14	TRBD2	.	TGTGCCAGCAGCGCGGGACTAGCGGGGGCCCTGGTAAAGACCCAGTACTTC	CASSAGLAGALVKTQYF
TRBJ1-1	TRBV29-1	TRBD1	few	TGCAGCGTCCACAGGGGGAACACTGAAGCTTTCTTT	CSVHRGNTEAFF